The TCR beta chain under discussion was sequenced for a study of control samples from healthy donors and cancer patients. Regarding this clone: Other DNA sequences of this sample code for an identical CDR3.

Produced via immunoSEQ multiplex PCR; TCRdb's table is partial and in-frame only. This sample has approximately 150,000 clones, with around 92% found just once. The CDR3 consists of 13 residues. V gave up 3 bases and J gave up 1 base, with 6 bases separating them. The sample was blood. This chain uses TRBV12-3 or TRBV12-4 with TRBJ1-1; D gene unclear. The TCR originated in a man aged 30-40 years in good health. CDR3 loop: CASSFSANTEAFF. CDR3 DNA sequence: TGTGCCAGCAGTTTTTCGGCGAACACTGAAGCTTTCTTT.